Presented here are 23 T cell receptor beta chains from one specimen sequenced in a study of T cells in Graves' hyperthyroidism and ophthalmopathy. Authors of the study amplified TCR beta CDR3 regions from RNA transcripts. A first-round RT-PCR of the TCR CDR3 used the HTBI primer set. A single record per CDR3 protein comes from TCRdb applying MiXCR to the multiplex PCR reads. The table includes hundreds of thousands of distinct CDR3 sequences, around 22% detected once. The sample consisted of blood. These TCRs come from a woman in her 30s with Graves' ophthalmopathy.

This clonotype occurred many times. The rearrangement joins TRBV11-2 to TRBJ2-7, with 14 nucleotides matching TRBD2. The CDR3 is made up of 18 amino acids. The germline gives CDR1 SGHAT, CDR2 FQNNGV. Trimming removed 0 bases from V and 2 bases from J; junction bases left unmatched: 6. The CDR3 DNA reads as TGTGCCAGCAGCTTAGAGGGACTAGCGGGGGCGAACGCCTACGAGCAGTACTTC. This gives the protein CASSLEGLAGANAYEQYF.

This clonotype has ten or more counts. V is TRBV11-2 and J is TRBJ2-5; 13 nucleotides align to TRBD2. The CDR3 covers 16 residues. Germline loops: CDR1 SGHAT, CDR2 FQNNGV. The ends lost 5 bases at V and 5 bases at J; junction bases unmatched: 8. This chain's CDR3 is CASSRGTSGVRETQYF. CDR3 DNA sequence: TGTGCCAGCAGCCGAGGGACTAGCGGGGTGAGGGAGACCCAGTACTTC.

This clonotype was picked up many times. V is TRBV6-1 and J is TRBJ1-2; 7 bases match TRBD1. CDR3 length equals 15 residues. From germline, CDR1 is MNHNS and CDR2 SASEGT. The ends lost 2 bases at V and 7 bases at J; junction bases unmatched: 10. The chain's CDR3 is CASSEFVRGYRGYTF. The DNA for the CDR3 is TGTGCCAGCAGTGAATTTGTCAGGGGGTATCGTGGCTACACCTTC.

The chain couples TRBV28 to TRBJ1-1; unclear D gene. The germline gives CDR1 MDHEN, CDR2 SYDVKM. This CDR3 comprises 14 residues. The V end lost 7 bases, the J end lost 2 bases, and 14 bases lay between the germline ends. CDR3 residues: CASTPGWDNTEAFF. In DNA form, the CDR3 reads TGTGCCAGCACCCCCGGCTGGGATAACACTGAAGCTTTCTTT.

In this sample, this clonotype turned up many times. CDR3 DNA sequence: TGTGCCAGCACCCCCGCGGGGTCCCTCTACGAGCAGTACTTC. Its translation is CASTPAGSLYEQYF. This chain links TRBV28 with TRBJ2-7, with D possibly being TRBD2 (6 bases). CDR1 and CDR2 from the germline V gene are MDHEN and SYDVKM. V was clipped by 7 bases and J by 3 bases, with 16 bases between them. CDR3 size: 14 residues.

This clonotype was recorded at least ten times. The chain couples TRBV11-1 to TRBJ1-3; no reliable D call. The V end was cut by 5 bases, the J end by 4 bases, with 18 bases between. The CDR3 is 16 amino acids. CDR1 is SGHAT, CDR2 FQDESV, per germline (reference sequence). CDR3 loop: CASSPSGALAGNTIYF. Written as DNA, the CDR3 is TGTGCCAGCAGCCCCTCCGGCGCGTTGGCCGGAAACACCATATATTTT.

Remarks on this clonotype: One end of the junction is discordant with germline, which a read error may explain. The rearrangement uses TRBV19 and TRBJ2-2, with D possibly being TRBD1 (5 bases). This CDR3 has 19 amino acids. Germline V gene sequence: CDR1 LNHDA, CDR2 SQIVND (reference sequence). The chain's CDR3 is CASSPLLAGHLSNTRELFF. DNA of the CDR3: TGTGCCAGTAGTCCCCTGTTAGCCGGACACCTTTCGAACACCAGGGAGCTGTTTTTT.

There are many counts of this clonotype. This chain's CDR3 is CASSLAGVGNTGELFF. CDR3 bases: TGTGCCAGCAGCTTAGCGGGGGTAGGGAACACCGGGGAGCTGTTTTTT. The rearrangement links TRBV7-6 to TRBJ2-2; D may be TRBD1 or TRBD2 (5 bases each). Germline CDR1 and CDR2: SGHVS and FNYEAQ. There are 16 residues in the CDR3. V gave up 0 bases and J gave up 1 base, with 9 bases separating them. The full variable domain, completed using reference TRBV7-6 and TRBJ2-2, is GAGVSQSPRYKVTKRGQDVALRCDPISGHVSLYWYRQALGQGPEFLTYFNYEAQQDKSGLPNDRFSAERPEGSISTLTIQRTEQRDSAMYRCASSLAGVGNTGELFFGEGSRLTVL.

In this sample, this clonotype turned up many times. For the CDR3, the DNA is TGTGCCAGCAGCGCCTTGGGGGGGGCTGGAAACACCATATATTTT. Its translation is CASSALGGAGNTIYF. This chain links TRBV7-2 with TRBJ1-3; TRBD1 might be the D (5 bases). CDR1 and CDR2 from the germline V gene are SGHTA and FQGNSA. V lost 5 bases and J lost 2, with 13 bases in between. There are 15 residues in the CDR3.

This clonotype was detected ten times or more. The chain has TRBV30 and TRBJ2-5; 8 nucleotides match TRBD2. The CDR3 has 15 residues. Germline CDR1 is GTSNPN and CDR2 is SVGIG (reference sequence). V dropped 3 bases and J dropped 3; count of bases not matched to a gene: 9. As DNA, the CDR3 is TGTGCCTGGAGGGGGTGGCGGGGGGACGAAGAGACCCAGTACTTC. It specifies CAWRGWRGDEETQYF.

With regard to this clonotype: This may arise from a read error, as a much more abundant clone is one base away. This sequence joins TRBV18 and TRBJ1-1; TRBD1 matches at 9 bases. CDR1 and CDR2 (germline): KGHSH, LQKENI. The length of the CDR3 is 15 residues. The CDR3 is CASSVDRGVNTESFF. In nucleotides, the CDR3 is TGTGCCAGCTCAGTTGACAGGGGGGTGAACACTGAATCTTTCTTT.

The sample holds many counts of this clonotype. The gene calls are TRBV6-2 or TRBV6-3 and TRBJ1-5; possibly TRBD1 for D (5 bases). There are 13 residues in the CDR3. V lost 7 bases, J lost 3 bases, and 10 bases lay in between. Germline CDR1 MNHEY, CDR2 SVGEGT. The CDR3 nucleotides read TGTGCCAGCACGACAGTGCTCAATCAGCCCCAGCATTTT. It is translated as CASTTVLNQPQHF.

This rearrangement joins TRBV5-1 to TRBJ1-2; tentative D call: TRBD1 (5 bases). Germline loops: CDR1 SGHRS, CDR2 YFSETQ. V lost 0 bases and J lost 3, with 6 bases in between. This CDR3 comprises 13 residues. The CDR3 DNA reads TGCGCCAGCAGCTTGGGGGACCACTATGGCTACACCTTC. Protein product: CASSLGDHYGYTF.

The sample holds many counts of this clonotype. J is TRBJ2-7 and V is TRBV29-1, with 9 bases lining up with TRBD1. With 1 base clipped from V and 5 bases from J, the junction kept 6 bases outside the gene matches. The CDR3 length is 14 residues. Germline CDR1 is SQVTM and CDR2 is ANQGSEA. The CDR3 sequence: CSVEVRDRDNEQYF. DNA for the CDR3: TGCAGCGTTGAAGTTAGGGACAGGGACAACGAGCAGTACTTC.

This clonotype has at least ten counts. The CDR3 reads CASRSVAGLGEQYF. In DNA form, the CDR3 reads TGTGCCAGCAGATCCGTGGCAGGGTTAGGGGAGCAGTACTTC. V usage is TRBV6-2 or TRBV6-3 and J usage is TRBJ2-7; a weak D match, TRBD1 (5 bases). Trimming stripped 6 bases from V and 7 bases from J, with 19 bases between. Germline loops: CDR1 MNHEY, CDR2 SVGEGT. The CDR3 loop spans 14 amino acids.

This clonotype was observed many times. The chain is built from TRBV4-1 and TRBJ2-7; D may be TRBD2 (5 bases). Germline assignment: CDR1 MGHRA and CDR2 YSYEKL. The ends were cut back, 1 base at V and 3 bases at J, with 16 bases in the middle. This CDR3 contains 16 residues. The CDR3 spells CASSQVGLDGNYEQYF. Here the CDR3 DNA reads TGCGCCAGCAGCCAAGTTGGCCTTGACGGGAACTACGAGCAGTACTTC.

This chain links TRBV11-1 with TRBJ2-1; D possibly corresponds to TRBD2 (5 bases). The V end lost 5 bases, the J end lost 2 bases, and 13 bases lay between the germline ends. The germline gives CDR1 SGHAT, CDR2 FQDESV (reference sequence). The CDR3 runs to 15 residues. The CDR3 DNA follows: TGTGCCAGCAGCGTTCGAGCGGTAGCCTACAATGAGCAGTTCTTC. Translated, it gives CASSVRAVAYNEQFF.

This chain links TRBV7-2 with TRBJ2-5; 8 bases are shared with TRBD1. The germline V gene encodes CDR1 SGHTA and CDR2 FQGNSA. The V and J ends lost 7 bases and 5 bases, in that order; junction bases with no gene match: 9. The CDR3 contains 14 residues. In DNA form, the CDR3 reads TGTGCCAGCACAAACTCAGGGGGCAGGGAGACCCAGTACTTC. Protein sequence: CASTNSGGRETQYF.

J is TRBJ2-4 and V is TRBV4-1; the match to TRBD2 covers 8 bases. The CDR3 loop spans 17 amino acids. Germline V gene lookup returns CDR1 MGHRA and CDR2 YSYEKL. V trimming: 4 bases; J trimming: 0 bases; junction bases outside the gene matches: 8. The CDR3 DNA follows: TGCGCCAGCAGCCCTATGGGGAGCGGGGGAGCCAAAAACATTCAGTACTTC. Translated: CASSPMGSGGAKNIQYF.

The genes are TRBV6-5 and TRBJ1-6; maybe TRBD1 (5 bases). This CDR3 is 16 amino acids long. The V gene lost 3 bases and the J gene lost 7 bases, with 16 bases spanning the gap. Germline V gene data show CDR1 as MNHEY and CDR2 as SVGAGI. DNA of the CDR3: TGTGCCAGCAGTTATAAACCCCCGGGGGTAAATTCACCCCTCCACTTT. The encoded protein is CASSYKPPGVNSPLHF.

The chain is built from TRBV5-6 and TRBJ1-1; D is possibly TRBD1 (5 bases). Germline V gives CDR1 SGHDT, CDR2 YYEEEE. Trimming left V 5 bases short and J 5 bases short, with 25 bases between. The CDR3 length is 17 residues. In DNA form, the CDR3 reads TGTGCCAGCAGAATATACCAACCCCAGGGAGTGGATACTGAAGCTTTCTTT. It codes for CASRIYQPQGVDTEAFF.

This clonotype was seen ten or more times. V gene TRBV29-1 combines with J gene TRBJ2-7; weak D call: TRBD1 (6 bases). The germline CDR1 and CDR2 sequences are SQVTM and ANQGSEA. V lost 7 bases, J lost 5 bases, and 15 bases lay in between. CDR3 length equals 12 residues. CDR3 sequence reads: CSGSSDSHEQYF. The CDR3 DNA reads TGCAGCGGCAGTTCGGACAGCCACGAGCAGTACTTC.

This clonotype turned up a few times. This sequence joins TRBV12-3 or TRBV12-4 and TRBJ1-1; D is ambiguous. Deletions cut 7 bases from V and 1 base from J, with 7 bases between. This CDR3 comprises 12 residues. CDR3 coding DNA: TGTGCCAGCATTAGAGCGAACACTGAAGCTTTCTTT. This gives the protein CASIRANTEAFF.